The entry below describes one T cell receptor (beta chain). Its antigen is as yet unknown. CDR1 SQVTM and CDR2 ANQGSEA come from the germline V gene. Trimming removed 4 bases from V and 2 bases from J; junction bases left unmatched: 1. The CDR3 contains 13 residues. The data derive from a study of blood T cells in healthy people across ages. Study findings and constraints: The authors considered diversity estimates from one million T cells to be underestimates. TCR beta diversity per million T cells fell roughly linearly with age. Diversity was higher, and naive CD4+ cells more numerous, in long-lived donors than in aged donors.

For the second PCR, which ran for roughly 7 to 11 cycles, a sample-barcoded 5' primer and a J-beta primer mix were used. TCRdb independently ran MiXCR on the 5' RACE reads; one entry per CDR3 protein. The table includes roughly 1,500,000 distinct CDR3 sequences, 40% to 50% detected once. The sequencing sample was made of blood. The chain has TRBV29-1 and TRBJ1-1, with 10 positions matching TRBD1. The origin of this receptor is a woman aged 18-29 years in good health. Written as DNA, the CDR3 is TGCAGCGTTGGGACAGGGGGTAACACTGAAGCTTTCTTT. Its protein is CSVGTGGNTEAFF.